The 23 T cell receptor beta chains below all came from one sample that was sequenced in a study of T cells in Graves' hyperthyroidism and ophthalmopathy. The TCR beta CDR3 regions underwent amplification using RNA transcripts as the source. First-round RT-PCR of the TCR CDR3 relied on the HTBI primer set. Via MiXCR, TCRdb re-called the multiplex PCR reads, giving one row per CDR3 protein. Altogether fewer than 450,000 distinct CDR3 sequences are present, 13% to 15% being singletons, with the ten largest covering roughly a fifth. The sample taken for sequencing was blood. The receptors were sampled from a woman aged 60 to 75 with Graves' ophthalmopathy.

This clonotype was recorded at least ten times. This rearrangement joins TRBV28 to TRBJ2-7; 8 bases align to TRBD2. Germline V gives CDR1 MDHEN, CDR2 SYDVKM. The CDR3 contains 15 residues. V trimming: 7 bases; J trimming: 6 bases; junction bases outside the gene matches: 14. CDR3 sequence (DNA): TGTGCCAGCATTCCGTCTCTGGCGGGAGGTCTCGAGCAGTACTTC. This codes for CASIPSLAGGLEQYF.

Many counts were recorded for this clonotype. The chain uses TRBV28 and TRBJ2-3; D remains ambiguous. V dropped 2 bases and J dropped 0 bases, with 15 bases sitting between them. Germline V gene lookup returns CDR1 MDHEN and CDR2 SYDVKM. This CDR3 region has 17 residues. CDR3 nucleotides: TGTGCCAGCAGTTTAGGCCCCCGGGCTTTTAGCACAGATACGCAGTATTTT. As protein: CASSLGPRAFSTDTQYF.

This clonotype was seen at least ten times. CDR3 in amino acids: CASSRGGEETQYF. The CDR3 nucleotides are TGTGCCAGCAGTCGAGGGGGCGAAGAGACCCAGTACTTC. The chain employs TRBV2 and TRBJ2-5; 7 bases are a match to TRBD1. Germline V gene data show CDR1 as SNHLY and CDR2 as FYNNEI. The V segment lost 5 bases and the J segment 3 bases; nucleotides outside the gene matches: 3. The length of the CDR3 is 13 residues.

In this sample, this clonotype turned up many times. The chain joins TRBV3-1 to TRBJ2-5, with a weak D call TRBD2 (6 bases). CDR3 length: 15 residues. The germline V gene has CDR1 LGHDT and CDR2 YNNKEL (reference sequence). V was pared by 4 bases and J by 2 bases, with 14 bases between. The CDR3 coding sequence is TGTGCCAGCAGCCTGCGGGAAACCTTACAAGAGACCCAGTACTTC. Encoded protein: CASSLRETLQETQYF.

This clonotype has a count of ten or more. V and J are TRBV11-2 and TRBJ2-1; 8 nucleotides line up with TRBD2. CDR1 and CDR2 from the germline V gene are SGHAT and FQNNGV. Unmatched junction bases numbered 3, after V lost 2 bases and J lost 3 bases. CDR3 length: 15 amino acids. The CDR3 loop is CASSLQRGNYNEQFF. CDR3 sequence (DNA): TGTGCCAGCAGCTTACAGCGGGGGAACTACAATGAGCAGTTCTTC.

This clonotype has at least ten counts. The chain is built from TRBV12-3 or TRBV12-4 and TRBJ1-6, with D hard to call. The CDR3 runs 14 residues. Between the trimmed V and J ends, which lost 5 bases and 0 bases, there was a span of 5 bases. DNA for the CDR3: TGTGCCAGCAGTAGCAGCTCCTATAATTCACCCCTCCACTTT. This codes for CASSSSSYNSPLHF.

This clonotype was seen at least ten times. This sequence joins TRBV18 and TRBJ1-2, with a weak D call TRBD1 (6 bases). V was cut by 2 bases and J by 5 bases, with 15 bases left in between. Germline V gene data show CDR1 as KGHSH and CDR2 as LQKENI. CDR3 size: 15 residues. The DNA of the CDR3 is TGTGCCAGCTCACCAAGCACAGGGAGGGGTTATGGCTACACCTTC. Encoded protein: CASSPSTGRGYGYTF.

The rearrangement joins TRBV4-1 to TRBJ1-2; D uncertain. V was cut by 0 bases and J by 5 bases, with 16 bases left in between. Germline assignment: CDR1 MGHRA and CDR2 YSYEKL. This CDR3 is 16 amino acids long. The CDR3 DNA reads TGCGCCAGCAGCCAAGAAAAAGGACGAGGGCCTTATGGCTACACCTTC. Residues: CASSQEKGRGPYGYTF.

This clonotype was recorded once. The CDR3 nucleotides read TGCAGTGCAACCGGGACTAGCGCGGCCAATGAGCAGTTCTTC. It translates to CSATGTSAANEQFF. The rearrangement joins TRBV20-1 to TRBJ2-1, with 10 positions matching TRBD2. V dropped 6 bases and J dropped 6; count of bases not matched to a gene: 8. CDR1 is DFQATT, CDR2 SNEGSKA, per germline (reference sequence). The CDR3 runs 14 residues.

In its sample, this clonotype was seen a few times. This rearrangement joins TRBV15 to TRBJ2-1, with unresolved D. Germline CDR1 reads LNHNV; CDR2 reads YYDKDF (reference sequence). CDR3 length equals 15 residues. The germline V and J ends were trimmed by 0 bases and 8 bases, with 14 bases remaining between them. CDR3 DNA: TGTGCCACCAGCAGAGAAAACCTCGCTAGGGATGAGCAGTTCTTC. As protein: CATSRENLARDEQFF.

The chain combines TRBV7-9 with TRBJ2-7; 10 positions match TRBD2. The CDR3 has 14 amino acids. Germline V gene data show CDR1 as SEHNR and CDR2 as FQNEAQ (reference sequence). V was clipped by 8 bases and J by 1 base; unmatched bases: 5. The CDR3 spells CASGTSDLSYEQYF. CDR3 in DNA: TGTGCCAGCGGGACTAGCGACCTATCCTACGAGCAGTACTTC.

This clonotype was observed a few times. The chain joins TRBV27 to TRBJ2-1; perhaps TRBD2 as D (6 bases). Germline V gives CDR1 MNHEY, CDR2 SMNVEV (reference sequence). V gave up 4 bases and J gave up 6 bases, with 7 bases separating them. The CDR3 is 12 amino acids. DNA for the CDR3: TGTGCCAGCAGTTCGACTAGCAATGAGCAGTTCTTC. Translated: CASSSTSNEQFF.

This clonotype has at least ten counts. The gene calls are TRBV24-1 and TRBJ2-2, with 7 bases aligning to TRBD2. The J segment lost 4 bases and the V segment lost 3 bases, leaving 1 base of the junction unmatched. CDR3 length equals 14 residues. Per germline, CDR1 KGHDR and CDR2 SFDVKD. The DNA of the CDR3 is TGTGCCACCAGTGATGGGAGGGCCACCGGGGAGCTGTTTTTT. It translates to CATSDGRATGELFF.

The chain employs TRBV29-1 and TRBJ2-1; no clear D. The CDR3 sequence is 11 residues long. Germline V gene data show CDR1 as SQVTM and CDR2 as ANQGSEA. V dropped 4 bases and J dropped 8 bases, with 9 bases sitting between them. CDR3 sequence (DNA): TGCAGCGTTGGGGCGTCAGATGAGCAGTTCTTC. As protein: CSVGASDEQFF.

V and J are TRBV5-1 and TRBJ2-7; D uncertain. This CDR3 has 13 amino acids. Trimming stripped 4 bases from V and 2 bases from J, with 10 bases between. Germline V gives CDR1 SGHRS, CDR2 YFSETQ. This CDR3 reads CASSPPATYEQYF. DNA for the CDR3: TGCGCCAGCAGCCCCCCGGCCACCTACGAGCAGTACTTC.

The gene calls are TRBV24-1 and TRBJ1-5, with 10 bases lining up with TRBD1. In germline, CDR1 is KGHDR, CDR2 SFDVKD. Unmatched junction bases numbered 9, after V lost 10 bases and J lost 1 base. CDR3 length: 16 residues. CDR3 region: CATPTGGGWSNQPQHF. DNA for the CDR3: TGTGCCACACCGACAGGGGGCGGATGGAGCAATCAGCCCCAGCATTTT.

The V and J genes are TRBV28 and TRBJ1-6; D unresolved. The CDR3 runs 17 residues. Germline lookup yields CDR1 MDHEN and CDR2 SYDVKM. V shed 1 base and J shed 2 bases, with 12 bases lying between them. The CDR3 loop reads CASSLSRTPAYNSPLHF. CDR3 in DNA: TGTGCCAGCAGTTTATCACGGACTCCAGCCTATAATTCACCCCTCCACTTT. The full variable domain, rest sourced from reference TRBV28 and TRBJ1-6, is DVKVTQSSRYLVKRTGEKVFLECVQDMDHENMFWYRQDPGLGLRLIYFSYDVKMKEKGDIPEGYSVSREKKERFSLILESASTNQTSMYLCASSLSRTPAYNSPLHFGNGTRLTVT.

Of note for this clonotype: A read error is possible here, since a much larger clone lies one base away. The CDR3 DNA reads as TGTGCCACCCTTATGGGGACTTCCTACGAGCAGCACTTC. Translated: CATLMGTSYEQHF. This chain joins TRBV28 and TRBJ2-7; D possibly corresponds to TRBD2 (6 bases). The germline V gene has CDR1 MDHEN and CDR2 SYDVKM. The CDR3 totals 13 residues.

This clonotype was counted only a few times. This chain joins TRBV6-2 or TRBV6-3 and TRBJ2-1; 11 bases agree with TRBD2. The ends lost 1 base at V and 8 bases at J; junction bases unmatched: 10. CDR1 is MNHEY, CDR2 SVGEGT, per germline. The CDR3 totals 17 residues. The CDR3 bases are TGTGCCAGCAGTTACTTCACTAGCGGGAGACGGGGCGATGAGCAGTTCTTC. Translating it yields CASSYFTSGRRGDEQFF.

This clonotype was counted at least ten times. The rearrangement links TRBV27 to TRBJ2-3; no clear D. CDR1 is MNHEY, CDR2 SMNVEV, per germline (reference sequence). This CDR3 has 15 amino acids. V was pared by 3 bases and J by 0 bases, with 10 bases between. CDR3 nucleotides: TGTGCCAGCAGTTTCAATAGTCATAGCACAGATACGCAGTATTTT. Protein product: CASSFNSHSTDTQYF.

V and J are TRBV7-8 and TRBJ1-2; 12 bases align to TRBD1. The junction had 9 bases not matched to a gene; V was cut back by 5 bases and J by 8 bases. Germline values: CDR1 SGHVS, CDR2 FQNEAQ. The CDR3 is 15 residues long. The CDR3 here is CASSIRDRGPGGYTF. CDR3 DNA sequence: TGTGCCAGCAGCATCCGGGACAGGGGGCCAGGGGGCTACACCTTC.

This clonotype was picked up many times. The chain employs TRBV12-3 or TRBV12-4 and TRBJ1-5; D gene uncertain. The CDR3 totals 11 residues. V lost 5 bases to trimming and J lost 10 bases, with 9 bases between them. The CDR3 nucleotides are TGTGCCAGCAGTAATAGGGATCCCCAGCATTTT. Translated, it gives CASSNRDPQHF.

This clonotype has ten or more counts. The rearrangement joins TRBV30 to TRBJ2-3; D gene unclear. Germline V gene lookup returns CDR1 GTSNPN and CDR2 SVGIG (reference sequence). The length of the CDR3 is 11 residues. V was shortened by 4 bases and J by 5 bases, with 7 bases between the two germline ends. The CDR3 DNA reads as TGTGCCTGGACCATGATAGATACGCAGTATTTT. Its protein is CAWTMIDTQYF.